The 32 T cell receptor beta chains reported below all come from one sample, sequenced in a study of cytomegalovirus exposure and HLA in healthy donors. The PCR employed 60 Vbeta primers together with 13 Jbeta primers. This table comes from immunoSEQ multiplex PCR, and its TCRdb copy is limited to in-frame clones, with some not included. Of about 140,000 clones listed, around 80% were seen once; the top ten hold around 2.9%. Sequencing was done on a sample of PBMCs. These receptors originate from a female donor in good health and CMV-seronegative.

The chain carries TRBV7-9 and TRBJ2-7; D possibly corresponds to TRBD1 (6 bases). Trimming removed 4 bases at V and 2 bases at J, with 15 bases between. CDR3 length equals 15 residues. Per germline, CDR1 SEHNR and CDR2 FQNEAQ (reference sequence). CDR3: CASSSNRDTTYEQYF. Written as DNA, the CDR3 is TGTGCCAGCAGCTCAAACCGGGACACCACCTACGAGCAGTACTTC.

This chain connects TRBV9 to TRBJ2-5; the match to TRBD2 covers 7 bases. CDR1 SGDLS and CDR2 YYNGEE come from the germline V gene. CDR3 length: 12 amino acids. J was trimmed by 7 bases and V by 0 bases; bases with no gene match: 0. The CDR3 DNA follows: TGTGCCAGCAGCGTAGGGGGGGGGACCCAGTACTTC. This gives the protein CASSVGGGTQYF.

CDR3 sequence reads: CASRVGGGNSPLHF. The CDR3 region has the DNA TGCGCCAGCAGGGTGGGGGGGGGTAATTCACCCCTCCACTTT. The rearrangement links TRBV4-1 to TRBJ1-6, with a weak D call TRBD1 (5 bases). Germline V gene data show CDR1 as MGHRA and CDR2 as YSYEKL. CDR3 length: 14 amino acids. Trimming shortened V by 6 bases and J by 6 bases, and 12 bases separated the two germline ends.

As to this clone: A junction end diverges from the germline sequence, so it may reflect a read error. V is TRBV7-9 and J is TRBJ1-1, with a tentative D call TRBD1 (6 bases). The CDR3 is 15 residues long. Germline V gene sequence: CDR1 SEHNR, CDR2 FQNEAQ (reference sequence). The CDR3 bases are TGTTCCAGCAGCTTAGGGCAGGGGAAGAACACTGAAGCTTTCTTT. Encoded protein: CSSSLGQGKNTEAFF.

The chain couples TRBV19 to TRBJ2-2; D perhaps matches TRBD1 (6 bases). The germline V gene has CDR1 LNHDA and CDR2 SQIVND (reference sequence). V shed 4 bases and J shed 4 bases, with 7 bases lying between them. The CDR3 runs to 13 residues. CDR3 nucleotide sequence: TGTGCCAGTAGTAACAGGGTCACCGGGGAGCTGTTTTTT. Translated, it gives CASSNRVTGELFF.

The chain carries TRBV27 and TRBJ1-4, with 8 bases aligning to TRBD1. V shed 4 bases, J shed 8 bases, and the junction held 9 bases outside the gene matches. The CDR3 runs to 15 residues. Germline lookup yields CDR1 MNHEY and CDR2 SMNVEV (reference sequence). This CDR3 is CASSSQGALGEKLFF. CDR3 sequence (DNA): TGTGCCAGCAGTTCCCAGGGGGCTCTGGGAGAAAAACTGTTTTTT.

The chain links TRBV27 to TRBJ2-1; D gene ambiguous. V shed 5 bases and J shed 0 bases, with 14 bases lying between them. The V gene's germline CDR1 is MNHEY and CDR2 SMNVEV (reference sequence). The CDR3 covers 16 residues. The CDR3 sequence is CASSPETTYSYNEQFF. In nucleotides, the CDR3 is TGTGCCAGCAGTCCCGAGACAACCTACTCCTACAATGAGCAGTTCTTC.

This clone was picked up a small number of times. The genes are TRBV5-1 and TRBJ1-4; D ambiguous. CDR1 and CDR2 (germline): SGHRS, YFSETQ. The CDR3 extends over 15 amino acids. V lost 1 base, J lost 7 bases, and 14 bases lay in between. CDR3 bases: TGCGCCAGCAGCTTGCTTTCGAACAACACTGAAAAACTGTTTTTT. Its protein product is CASSLLSNNTEKLFF.

This sequence joins TRBV29-1 and TRBJ2-7, with D perhaps matching TRBD2 (6 bases). Germline-derived CDR1 and CDR2 are SQVTM and ANQGSEA. The germline V and J ends were trimmed by 4 bases and 0 bases, with 10 bases remaining between them. The CDR3 is 13 amino acids. The CDR3 loop is CSVAYGSSYEQYF. The CDR3 DNA sequence: TGCAGCGTTGCATACGGGAGCTCCTACGAGCAGTACTTC.

The rearrangement links TRBV19 to TRBJ1-5, with 9 nucleotides matching TRBD1. V lost 3 bases and J lost 1; bases outside the gene matches: 1. CDR3 length equals 15 residues. Germline V lookup: CDR1 LNHDA, CDR2 SQIVND (reference sequence). The CDR3 DNA reads as TGTGCCAGTAGTATGGGGACAGGGAGCAATCAGCCCCAGCATTTT. Translated: CASSMGTGSNQPQHF.

CDR3 loop: CASSRTAQGMNTEAFF. The CDR3 region has the DNA TGCGCCAGCAGCCGAACAGCTCAGGGCATGAACACTGAAGCTTTCTTT. The rearrangement uses TRBV4-1 and TRBJ1-1; a possible D gene is TRBD1 (5 bases). Germline loops: CDR1 MGHRA, CDR2 YSYEKL. This CDR3 comprises 16 residues. Trimming shortened V by 4 bases and J by 0 bases, and 15 bases separated the two germline ends.

The gene calls are TRBV28 and TRBJ2-7; no clear D. The ends were cut back, 2 bases at V and 5 bases at J, with 13 bases in the middle. The CDR3 is 14 amino acids. Germline loops: CDR1 MDHEN, CDR2 SYDVKM. CDR3 residues: CASSLPLLKHEQYF. CDR3 nucleotide sequence: TGTGCCAGCAGTTTACCCCTCCTCAAGCACGAGCAGTACTTC.

The chain couples TRBV30 to TRBJ2-1; 13 nucleotides agree with TRBD2. V lost 3 bases and J lost 6; bases outside the gene matches: 2. CDR3 length: 14 residues. Germline CDR1 and CDR2: GTSNPN and SVGIG (reference sequence). As DNA, the CDR3 is TGTGCCTGGAGAAGACTAGCGGGAGGCAATGAGCAGTTCTTC. As protein: CAWRRLAGGNEQFF.

In its sample, this clone was seen a few times. J is TRBJ2-3 and V is TRBV7-2, with a tentative D call TRBD1 (6 bases). Germline V gives CDR1 SGHTA, CDR2 FQGNSA. The CDR3 has 13 amino acids. Deletions cut 5 bases from V and 7 bases from J, with 13 bases between. This CDR3 is CASSLNRANTQYF. CDR3 coding DNA: TGTGCCAGCAGCCTAAACAGGGCGAATACGCAGTATTTT. The full variable domain, its missing parts supplied by reference TRBV7-2 and TRBJ2-3, is GAGVSQSPSNKVTEKGKDVELRCDPISGHTALYWYRQSLGQGLEFLIYFQGNSAPDKSGLPSDRFSAERTGGSVSTLTIQRTQQEDSAVYLCASSLNRANTQYFGPGTRLTVL.

CDR3 sequence (DNA): TGTGCCTGGAGTCCTAACAGGGGAGGTGGCTACACCTTC. It yields the protein CAWSPNRGGGYTF. V is TRBV30 and J is TRBJ1-2; TRBD1 agrees at 7 bases. The CDR3 covers 13 residues. The trim removed 2 bases at V and 7 bases at J, leaving 7 bases unmatched. Germline CDR1 reads GTSNPN; CDR2 reads SVGIG (reference sequence).

This clone came up a few times. This chain joins TRBV6-1 and TRBJ2-7; D unresolved. CDR3 length: 12 residues. Trimming shortened V by 3 bases and J by 4 bases, and 7 bases separated the two germline ends. The germline CDR1 and CDR2 sequences are MNHNS and SASEGT. Written as DNA, the CDR3 is TGTGCCAGCAGTGAGTCGGTTTACGAGCAGTACTTC. Translated, it gives CASSESVYEQYF.

The chain carries TRBV7-9 and TRBJ2-1; perhaps TRBD2 as D (6 bases). The CDR3 has 17 residues. Trimming shortened V by 10 bases and J by 1 base, and 23 bases separated the two germline ends. Per the germline V gene, CDR1 is SEHNR and CDR2 is FQNEAQ (reference sequence). The CDR3 nucleotides read TGTGCCACCCTTCACCCCGGAGGGATGGGGTCCTACAATGAGCAGTTCTTC. This gives the protein CATLHPGGMGSYNEQFF.

The genes are TRBV6-6 and TRBJ1-2; D perhaps matches TRBD1 (5 bases). CDR3 length: 13 residues. Germline lookup yields CDR1 MNHNY and CDR2 SVGAGI (reference sequence). The ends were cut back, 3 bases at V and 6 bases at J, with 11 bases in the middle. CDR3 protein: CASSYARGDGYTF. CDR3 sequence (DNA): TGTGCCAGCAGTTATGCTAGGGGTGATGGCTACACCTTC.

This clone was counted between two and nine times. J is TRBJ2-2 and V is TRBV5-4, with 9 nucleotides matching TRBD1. Germline values: CDR1 SGHNT, CDR2 YYREEE (reference sequence). The CDR3 consists of 15 residues. Losses at the gene ends were 0 bases for V and 7 bases for J; bases not matched to a gene: 4. DNA for the CDR3: TGTGCCAGCAGCTTGGGGGACAGGGACTACGGGGAGCTGTTTTTT. Amino acids: CASSLGDRDYGELFF.

The CDR3 nucleotides are TGTGCCATCAAGGAGCTCATGAACACTGAAGCTTTCTTT. Translation gives CAIKELMNTEAFF. The rearrangement joins TRBV10-3 to TRBJ1-1; no definite D call. Per germline, CDR1 ENHRY and CDR2 SYGVKD. This CDR3 has 13 amino acids. V was shortened by 7 bases and J by 0 bases, with 9 bases between the two germline ends.

A few counts support this clone. V is TRBV7-9 and J is TRBJ1-1; possibly TRBD1 for D (5 bases). CDR1 is SEHNR, CDR2 FQNEAQ, per germline (reference sequence). This CDR3 is 14 amino acids long. V lost 5 bases and J 5 bases, leaving 15 bases between the germline ends. CDR3 loop: CASSENQGNTEAFF. CDR3 bases: TGTGCCAGCAGCGAGAATCAGGGAAATACTGAAGCTTTCTTT.

About this clone itself: Other DNA sequences in the same sample also yield this CDR3. The V gene is TRBV7-9, the J gene TRBJ1-5; 8 nucleotides align to TRBD1. Germline V gene sequence: CDR1 SEHNR, CDR2 FQNEAQ (reference sequence). The CDR3 sequence is 15 residues long. V lost 5 bases to trimming and J lost 3 bases; unmatched junction nucleotides: 6. As DNA, the CDR3 is TGTGCCAGCAGCGATTCAGGGGGCCCCAATCAGCCCCAGCATTTT. Translation: CASSDSGGPNQPQHF.

The chain employs TRBV4-1 and TRBJ1-5; D ambiguous. This CDR3 is 19 amino acids long. Trimming cost V 0 bases and J 7 bases, with 25 bases left between them. Germline loops: CDR1 MGHRA, CDR2 YSYEKL. DNA of the CDR3: TGCGCCAGCAGCCAAGATCATCCGGGATCTTCCTCTGGCCACCAGCCCCAGCATTTT. Protein: CASSQDHPGSSSGHQPQHF.

This clone came up once. The J gene is TRBJ2-2, the V gene TRBV5-1; D unclear. V shed 0 bases and J shed 0 bases, with 15 bases lying between them. This CDR3 has 18 amino acids. In germline, CDR1 is SGHRS, CDR2 YFSETQ. The CDR3 DNA follows: TGCGCCAGCAGCTTGGGGCCTAGTAGACTCGCGAACACCGGGGAGCTGTTTTTT. Protein: CASSLGPSRLANTGELFF. The variable domain in full, with the rest retrieved from reference TRBV5-1 and TRBJ2-2, is KAGVTQTPRYLIKTRGQQVTLSCSPISGHRSVSWYQQTPGQGLQFLFEYFSETQRNKGNFPGRFSGRQFSNSRSEMNVSTLELGDSALYLCASSLGPSRLANTGELFFGEGSRLTVL.

V gene TRBV7-9 combines with J gene TRBJ1-2; D may be TRBD1 (5 bases). The germline CDR1 and CDR2 sequences are SEHNR and FQNEAQ (reference sequence). The ends were cut back, 0 bases at V and 4 bases at J, with 6 bases in the middle. The CDR3 sequence is 13 residues long. CDR3 nucleotide sequence: TGTGCCAGCAGCTTAGCAGGGGTCTATGGCTACACCTTC. This sequence encodes CASSLAGVYGYTF.

This sequence joins TRBV7-2 and TRBJ1-2, with D maybe TRBD1 (5 bases). The CDR3 is made up of 14 amino acids. V was shortened by 4 bases and J by 7 bases, with 16 bases between the two germline ends. The V gene's germline CDR1 is SGHTA and CDR2 FQGNSA. The CDR3 coding sequence is TGTGCCAGCAGCTCCGGGGGACTTCGGCGTGGCTACACCTTC. This sequence encodes CASSSGGLRRGYTF.

This clone came up a few times. This chain joins TRBV6-1 and TRBJ1-1; weak D call: TRBD1 (5 bases). V dropped 1 base and J dropped 6 bases, with 12 bases sitting between them. The CDR3 has 14 amino acids. Per germline, CDR1 MNHNS and CDR2 SASEGT. The CDR3 spells CASSEVGVVAEAFF. CDR3 bases: TGTGCCAGCAGTGAAGTAGGGGTCGTAGCTGAAGCTTTCTTT.

This rearrangement joins TRBV7-9 to TRBJ1-1; D unclear. V was shortened by 4 bases and J by 3 bases, with 12 bases between the two germline ends. The germline CDR1 and CDR2 sequences are SEHNR and FQNEAQ (reference sequence). There are 14 residues in the CDR3. In DNA, the CDR3 is TGTGCCAGCAGCTCAAGAAACCGGGACACTGAAGCTTTCTTT. Translating it yields CASSSRNRDTEAFF.

The rearrangement uses TRBV4-1 and TRBJ2-1, with 7 nucleotides matching TRBD1. V was pared by 2 bases and J by 9 bases, with 7 bases of the junction left unmatched. The V gene's germline CDR1 is MGHRA and CDR2 YSYEKL. The CDR3 length is 14 residues. This CDR3 reads CASSQSGGRVEQFF. DNA of the CDR3: TGCGCCAGCAGCCAATCAGGGGGTAGGGTTGAGCAGTTCTTC.

V gene TRBV4-1 combines with J gene TRBJ2-1; 7 bases align to TRBD2. With 3 bases clipped from V and 7 bases from J, the junction kept 9 bases outside the gene matches. This CDR3 region has 15 residues. The germline V gene has CDR1 MGHRA and CDR2 YSYEKL. CDR3 bases: TGCGCCAGCAGCCACCACTCTGCGCGGGAGAATGAGCAGTTCTTC. It yields the protein CASSHHSARENEQFF.

The gene calls are TRBV27 and TRBJ1-4; TRBD1 is a possible D gene (5 bases). Trimming pared 2 bases from V and 4 bases from J, leaving 8 bases between. The CDR3 is 14 residues long. Germline CDR1 MNHEY, CDR2 SMNVEV (reference sequence). The CDR3 region has the DNA TGTGCCAGCAGTTTAGGGGGGGTTAATGAAAAACTGTTTTTT. It encodes CASSLGGVNEKLFF.

V usage is TRBV19 and J usage is TRBJ1-5; 7 bases agree with TRBD1. Germline V gene sequence: CDR1 LNHDA, CDR2 SQIVND (reference sequence). There are 20 residues in the CDR3. Trimming took 2 bases from V and 0 from J; bases not matched to a gene: 16. The CDR3 nucleotides are TGTGCCAGTAGTATATCGCTACCCACCGGGACAGCTTATAGCAATCAGCCCCAGCATTTT. Its protein product is CASSISLPTGTAYSNQPQHF.